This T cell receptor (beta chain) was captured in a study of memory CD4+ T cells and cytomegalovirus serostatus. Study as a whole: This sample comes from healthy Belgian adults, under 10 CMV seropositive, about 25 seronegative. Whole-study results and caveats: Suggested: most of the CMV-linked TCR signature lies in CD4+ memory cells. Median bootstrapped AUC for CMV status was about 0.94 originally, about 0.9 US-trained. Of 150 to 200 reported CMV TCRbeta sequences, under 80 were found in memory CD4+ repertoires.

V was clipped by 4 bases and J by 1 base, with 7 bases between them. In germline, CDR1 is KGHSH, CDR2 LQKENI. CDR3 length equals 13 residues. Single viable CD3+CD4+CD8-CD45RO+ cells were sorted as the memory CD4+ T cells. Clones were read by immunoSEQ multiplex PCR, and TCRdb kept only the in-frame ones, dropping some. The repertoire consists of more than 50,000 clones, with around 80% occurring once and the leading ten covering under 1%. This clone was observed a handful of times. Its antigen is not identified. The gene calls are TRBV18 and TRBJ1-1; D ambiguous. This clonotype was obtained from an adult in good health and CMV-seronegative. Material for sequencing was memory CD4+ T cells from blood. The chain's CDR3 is CASSHSTNTEAFF. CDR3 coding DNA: TGTGCCAGCTCACATAGTACGAACACTGAAGCTTTCTTT. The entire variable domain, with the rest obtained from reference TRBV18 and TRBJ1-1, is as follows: NAGVMQNPRHLVRRRGQEARLRCSPMKGHSHVYWYRQLPEEGLKFMVYLQKENIIDESGMPKERFSAEFPKEGPSILRIQQVVRGDSAAYFCASSHSTNTEAFFGQGTRLTVV.